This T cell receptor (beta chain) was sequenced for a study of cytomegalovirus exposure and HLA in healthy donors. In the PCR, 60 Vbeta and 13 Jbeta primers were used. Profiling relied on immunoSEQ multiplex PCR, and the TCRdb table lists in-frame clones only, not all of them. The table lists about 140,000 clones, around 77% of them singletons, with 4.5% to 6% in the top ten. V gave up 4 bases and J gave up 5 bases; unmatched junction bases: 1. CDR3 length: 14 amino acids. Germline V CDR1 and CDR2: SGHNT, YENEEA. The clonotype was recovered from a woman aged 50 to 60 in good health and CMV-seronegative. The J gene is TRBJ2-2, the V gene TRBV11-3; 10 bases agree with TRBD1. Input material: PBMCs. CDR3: CASSSDRGTGELFF. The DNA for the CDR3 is TGTGCCAGCAGCTCGGACAGGGGGACCGGGGAGCTGTTTTTT. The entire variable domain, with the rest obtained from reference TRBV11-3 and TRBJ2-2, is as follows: EAGVVQSPRYKIIEKKQPVAFWCNPISGHNTLYWYLQNLGQGPELLIRYENEEAVDDSQLPKDRFSAERLKGVDSTLKIQPAELGDSAVYLCASSSDRGTGELFFGEGSRLTVL.